This T cell receptor beta chain was documented in a study of liver allograft versus peripheral blood T cells. About the study: Transplanted-liver T cell receptor repertoires were compared with recipients' peripheral blood repertoires.

Findings and limits, study-wide: Reported data describe T cell receptor repertoires within liver allografts as differing from those in peripheral blood.

The germline V gene encodes CDR1 KGHDR and CDR2 SFDVKD. V shed 4 bases and J 2 bases; nucleotides not matched to a gene: 8. The CDR3 loop spans 17 amino acids. Using its own MiXCR run on the reads, TCRdb lists one record per CDR3 protein. The data contain over 15,000 distinct CDR3 sequences, around 20% of them seen just once; the ten biggest clones take up approximately 12%. This clonotype was picked up many times. Its cognate antigen is unknown. The V call is TRBV24-1, the J call TRBJ2-3, with 10 bases lining up with TRBD1. This sequence originates from a human patient who had a liver transplant. The T cells may come from the graft donor. CDR3 in DNA: TGTGCCACCAGTGAGACGGGACAGGGGACCCTCACAGATACGCAGTATTTT. Its protein product is CATSETGQGTLTDTQYF.